This T cell receptor (beta chain) was identified during a study of blood T cell repertoires in COVID-19. This clone has only a few counts. CDR3 length: 15 amino acids. Trimming left V 2 bases short and J 6 bases short, with 14 bases between. Germline CDR1 is SGHAT and CDR2 is FQDESV (reference sequence). Here immunoSEQ multiplex PCR was the method, and the copy in TCRdb shows in-frame clones only, minus some. Among some 190,000 clones listed, around 80% were seen once. The genes are TRBV11-1 and TRBJ2-1; D not resolved. The TCR was taken from a man aged 60 to 69 who had been exposed to COVID-19. The sample comprised PBMCs or T cells enriched from blood (not recorded which). CDR3 sequence (DNA): TGTGCCAGCAGCTTAATCCTAGAGGCTTTCAATGAGCAGTTCTTC. Its protein product is CASSLILEAFNEQFF.